What follows is one TCR beta chain and its context. Its antigen is unidentified. An Oncomine TCR Beta short-read assay was used to sequence the DNA from cultured CD4+ T cells. TCRdb reprocessed the PCR reads via MiXCR and lists one record per CDR3 protein. The sample has 12,000 or so distinct CDR3 sequences, 60% seen once. V lost 5 bases and J lost 1, with 11 bases in between. The length of the CDR3 is 14 residues. The treatment is: approximately nine-day PBMC culture with coronavirus spike peptide pools or control peptides (ViraFEST assay). These data belong to a study of vaccination and CD4 T cells after COVID-19. In the study overall: Cellular stimulation was performed using overlapping spike peptides derived from SARS-CoV-2, HCoV-NL63, HCoV-OC43 and HCoV-229E.

The rearrangement uses TRBV12-3 or TRBV12-4 and TRBJ1-1, with D uncertain. Sequences were obtained from CD4+ T cells from blood, cultured in vitro. This clonotype was sampled from a human donor who had recovered from COVID-19. The CDR3 loop reads CASSPQSPNTEAFF. The CDR3, as DNA: TGTGCCAGCAGTCCTCAGTCACCGAACACTGAAGCTTTCTTT.